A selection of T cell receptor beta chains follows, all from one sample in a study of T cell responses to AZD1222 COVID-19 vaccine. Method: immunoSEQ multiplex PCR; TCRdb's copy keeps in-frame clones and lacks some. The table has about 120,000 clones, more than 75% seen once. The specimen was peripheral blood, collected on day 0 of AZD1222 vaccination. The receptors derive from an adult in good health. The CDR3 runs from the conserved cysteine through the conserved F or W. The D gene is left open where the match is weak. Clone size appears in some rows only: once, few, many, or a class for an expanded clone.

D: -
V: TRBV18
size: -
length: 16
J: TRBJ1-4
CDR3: CASSPPGTRRDEKLFF
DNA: TGTGCCAGCTCACCACCAGGGACCAGAAGAGATGAAAAACTGTTTTTT

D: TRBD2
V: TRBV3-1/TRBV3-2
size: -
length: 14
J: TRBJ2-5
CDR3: CASSQVVSGETQYF
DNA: TGTGCCAGCAGCCAAGTTGTTAGCGGGGAGACCCAGTACTTC

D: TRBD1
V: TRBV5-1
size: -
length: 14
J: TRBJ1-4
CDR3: CASSPGTGVEKLFF
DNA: TGCGCCAGCAGCCCCGGGACAGGGGTTGAAAAACTGTTTTTT

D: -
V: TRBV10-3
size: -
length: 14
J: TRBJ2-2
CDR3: CAAGEQGFTGELFF
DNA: TGTGCCGCAGGGGAACAGGGTTTCACCGGGGAGCTGTTTTTT

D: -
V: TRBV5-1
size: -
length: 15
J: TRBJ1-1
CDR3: CASSLAPGLNTEAFF
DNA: TGCGCCAGCAGCTTGGCACCAGGGCTGAACACTGAAGCTTTCTTT

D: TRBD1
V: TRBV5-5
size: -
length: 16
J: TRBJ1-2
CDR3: CASSSWAGGELYGYTF
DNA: TGTGCCAGCAGCTCCTGGGCAGGGGGCGAGCTCTATGGCTACACCTTC

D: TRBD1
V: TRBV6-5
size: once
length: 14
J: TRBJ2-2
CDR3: CATMGQAFTGELFF
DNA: TGTGCCACCATGGGACAGGCGTTCACCGGGGAGCTGTTTTTT

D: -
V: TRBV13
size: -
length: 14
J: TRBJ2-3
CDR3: CASSLDRPADTQYF
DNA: TGTGCCAGCAGCTTAGACCGTCCGGCAGATACGCAGTATTTT

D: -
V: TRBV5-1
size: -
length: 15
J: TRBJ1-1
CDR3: CASSELLGSGTEAFF
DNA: TGCGCCAGCAGCGAACTTTTAGGTTCGGGGACTGAAGCTTTCTTT

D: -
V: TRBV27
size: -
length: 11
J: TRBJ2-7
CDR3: CASRRGAEQYF
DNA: TGTGCCAGCAGAAGGGGTGCCGAGCAGTACTTC

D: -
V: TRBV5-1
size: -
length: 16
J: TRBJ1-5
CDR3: CASSWSNGHSNQPQHF
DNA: TGCGCCAGCAGCTGGTCGAATGGACATAGCAATCAGCCCCAGCATTTT

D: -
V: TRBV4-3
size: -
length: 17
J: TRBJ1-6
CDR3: CASSQDLRGAQGPPLHF
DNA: TGCGCCAGCAGCCAAGATTTGCGGGGGGCGCAGGGTCCACCCCTCCACTTT

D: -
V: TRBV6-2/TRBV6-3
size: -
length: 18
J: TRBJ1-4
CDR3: CASSYDLLKSEWGEKLFF
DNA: TGTGCCAGCAGTTACGACCTTCTCAAGAGTGAGTGGGGCGAAAAACTGTTTTTT

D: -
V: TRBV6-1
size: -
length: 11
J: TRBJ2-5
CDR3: CASSEPLTQYF
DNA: TGTGCCAGCAGTGAACCTTTGACCCAGTACTTC

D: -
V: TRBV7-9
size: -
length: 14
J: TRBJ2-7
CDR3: CASSLDPRWDEQYF
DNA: TGTGCCAGCAGCTTAGATCCTAGGTGGGACGAGCAGTACTTC

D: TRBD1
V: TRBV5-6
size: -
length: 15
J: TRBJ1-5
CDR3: CASSLAGTGNQPQHF
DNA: TGTGCCAGCAGCTTGGCCGGGACAGGTAATCAGCCCCAGCATTTT

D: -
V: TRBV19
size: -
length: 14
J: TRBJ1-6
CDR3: CASSKAQDNSPLHF
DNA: TGTGCCAGTAGTAAAGCGCAGGATAATTCACCCCTCCACTTT

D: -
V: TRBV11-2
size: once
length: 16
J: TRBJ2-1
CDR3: CASSLLRRRSYNEQFF
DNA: TGTGCCAGCAGCTTACTCAGGAGAAGGTCATACAATGAGCAGTTCTTC

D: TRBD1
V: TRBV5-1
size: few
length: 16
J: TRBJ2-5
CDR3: CASSPYGTGVQETQYF
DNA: TGCGCCAGCAGCCCTTACGGGACAGGGGTCCAAGAGACCCAGTACTTC

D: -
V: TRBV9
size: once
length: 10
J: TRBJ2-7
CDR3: CASGDYEQYF
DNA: TGTGCCAGCGGTGACTACGAGCAGTACTTC

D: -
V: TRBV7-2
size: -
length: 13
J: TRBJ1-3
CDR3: CASSFGAGNTIYF
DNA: TGTGCCAGCAGCTTCGGAGCTGGAAACACCATATATTTT

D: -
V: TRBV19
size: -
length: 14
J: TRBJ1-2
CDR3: CASSISGRNYGYTF
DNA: TGTGCCAGTAGTATATCAGGGCGGAACTATGGCTACACCTTC

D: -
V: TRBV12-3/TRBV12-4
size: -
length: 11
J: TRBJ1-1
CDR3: CASIRDGEAFF
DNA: TGTGCCAGCATTCGGGACGGTGAAGCTTTCTTT

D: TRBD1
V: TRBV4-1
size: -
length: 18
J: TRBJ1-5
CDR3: CASSQGSGTGWRNQPQHF
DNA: TGCGCCAGCAGCCAAGGAAGTGGGACAGGGTGGCGGAATCAGCCCCAGCATTTT

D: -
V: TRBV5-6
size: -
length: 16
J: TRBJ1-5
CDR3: CASSARDRLPNQPQHF
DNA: TGTGCCAGCAGCGCTCGTGACAGGCTCCCCAATCAGCCCCAGCATTTT

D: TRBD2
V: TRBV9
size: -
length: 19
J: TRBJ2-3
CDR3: CASSVVSSGGPTSTDTQYF
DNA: TGTGCCAGCAGCGTAGTATCTAGCGGGGGGCCCACTAGCACAGATACGCAGTATTTT

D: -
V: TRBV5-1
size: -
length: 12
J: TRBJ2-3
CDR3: CASSVSTDTQYF
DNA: TGCGCCAGCAGCGTGTCCACAGATACGCAGTATTTT

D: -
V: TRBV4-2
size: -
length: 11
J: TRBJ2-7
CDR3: CASRGHYEQYF
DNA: TGTGCCAGCAGGGGCCACTACGAGCAGTACTTC

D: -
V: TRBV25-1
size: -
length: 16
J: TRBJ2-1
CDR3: CASSPTGTVTYNEQFF
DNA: TGTGCCAGCAGTCCGACCGGGACCGTGACCTACAATGAGCAGTTCTTC

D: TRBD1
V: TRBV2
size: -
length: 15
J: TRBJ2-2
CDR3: CASIKGQGSTGELFF
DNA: TGTGCCAGCATTAAGGGACAGGGGTCGACCGGGGAGCTGTTTTTT

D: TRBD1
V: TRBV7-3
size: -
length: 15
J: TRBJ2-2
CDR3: CASSLGQGNTGELFF
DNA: TGTGCCAGCAGCTTAGGACAGGGGAACACCGGGGAGCTGTTTTTT

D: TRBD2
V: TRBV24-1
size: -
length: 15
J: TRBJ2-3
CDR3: CATSESGGPSDTQYF
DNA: TGTGCCACCAGTGAGAGCGGGGGGCCATCAGATACGCAGTATTTT

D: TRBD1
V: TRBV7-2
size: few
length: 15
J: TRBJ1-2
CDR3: CASSLGVGTAYGYTF
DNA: TGTGCCAGCAGCTTAGGCGTCGGGACAGCCTATGGCTACACCTTC

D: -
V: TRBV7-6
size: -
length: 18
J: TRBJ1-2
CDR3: CASSFDSPTAANVYGYTF
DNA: TGTGCCAGCAGCTTTGATAGTCCGACAGCCGCTAACGTCTATGGCTACACCTTC

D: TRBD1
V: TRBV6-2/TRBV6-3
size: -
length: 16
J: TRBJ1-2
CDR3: CASSYSTGTDEAGYTF
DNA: TGTGCCAGCAGTTACTCCACCGGGACAGATGAGGCTGGCTACACCTTC

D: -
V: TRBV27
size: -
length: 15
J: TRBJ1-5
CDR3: CASSPTQGVSQPQHF
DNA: TGTGCCAGCAGTCCAACACAAGGGGTGAGTCAGCCCCAGCATTTT

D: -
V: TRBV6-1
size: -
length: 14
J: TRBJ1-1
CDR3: CASSEVGEDTEAFF
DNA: TGTGCCAGCAGTGAAGTAGGGGAAGACACTGAAGCTTTCTTT

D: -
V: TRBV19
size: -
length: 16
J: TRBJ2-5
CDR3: CASSSGTLATGETQYF
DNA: TGTGCCAGTAGTTCCGGGACGCTGGCAACGGGAGAGACCCAGTACTTC